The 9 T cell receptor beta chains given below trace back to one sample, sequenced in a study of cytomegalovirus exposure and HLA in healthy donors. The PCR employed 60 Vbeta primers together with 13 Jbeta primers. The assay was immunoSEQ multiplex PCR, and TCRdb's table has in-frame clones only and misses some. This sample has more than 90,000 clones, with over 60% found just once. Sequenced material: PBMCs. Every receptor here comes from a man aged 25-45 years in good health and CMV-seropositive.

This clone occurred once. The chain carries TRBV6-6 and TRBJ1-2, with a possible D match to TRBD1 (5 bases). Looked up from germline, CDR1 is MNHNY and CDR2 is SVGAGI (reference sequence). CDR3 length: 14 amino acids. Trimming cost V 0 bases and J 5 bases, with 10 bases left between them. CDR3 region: CASSYSAGKYGYTF. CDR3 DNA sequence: TGTGCCAGCAGTTACTCTGCAGGGAAGTATGGCTACACCTTC.

CDR3 DNA: TGTGCCAGCAGCGCTAGCGGGGGGAACAATGAGCAGTTCTTC. This gives the protein CASSASGGNNEQFF. The chain has TRBV9 and TRBJ2-1, with 11 bases that match TRBD2. The CDR3 extends over 14 amino acids. Per germline, CDR1 SGDLS and CDR2 YYNGEE. The J segment lost 5 bases and the V segment lost 3 bases, leaving 1 base of the junction unmatched.

The CDR3 DNA reads TGTGCCAGTAGTATGGTAGGTCGGGGTCGCACTGAAGCTTTCTTT. Its translation: CASSMVGRGRTEAFF. The chain uses TRBV19 and TRBJ1-1; D not resolved. Germline CDR1 LNHDA, CDR2 SQIVND (reference sequence). V was clipped by 3 bases and J by 4 bases, with 15 bases between them. The CDR3 has 15 amino acids.

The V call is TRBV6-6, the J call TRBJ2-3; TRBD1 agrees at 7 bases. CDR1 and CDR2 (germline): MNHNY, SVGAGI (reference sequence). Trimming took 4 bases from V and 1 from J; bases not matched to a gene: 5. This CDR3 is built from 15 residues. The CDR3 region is CASSLQGTGTDTQYF. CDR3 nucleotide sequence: TGTGCCAGCAGTTTACAGGGGACCGGCACAGATACGCAGTATTTT.

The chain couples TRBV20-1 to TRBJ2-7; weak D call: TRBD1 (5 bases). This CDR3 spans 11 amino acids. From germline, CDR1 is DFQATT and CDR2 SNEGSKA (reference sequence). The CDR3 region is CSTPGPREQYF. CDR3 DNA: TGCAGCACCCCAGGGCCCAGGGAGCAGTACTTC.

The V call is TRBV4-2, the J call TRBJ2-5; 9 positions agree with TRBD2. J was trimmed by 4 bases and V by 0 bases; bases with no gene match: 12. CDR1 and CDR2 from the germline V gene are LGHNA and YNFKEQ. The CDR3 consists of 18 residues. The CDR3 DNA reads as TGTGCCAGCAGCCAAGATTTACGCGGCGGGGGGGCATCAGAGACCCAGTACTTC. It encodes CASSQDLRGGGASETQYF.

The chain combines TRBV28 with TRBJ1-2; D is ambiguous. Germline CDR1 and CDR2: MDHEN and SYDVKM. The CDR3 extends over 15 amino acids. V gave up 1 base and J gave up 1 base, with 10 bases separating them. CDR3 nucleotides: TGTGCCAGCAGTTTATCGCGGCTCTTTAACTATGGCTACACCTTC. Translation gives CASSLSRLFNYGYTF.

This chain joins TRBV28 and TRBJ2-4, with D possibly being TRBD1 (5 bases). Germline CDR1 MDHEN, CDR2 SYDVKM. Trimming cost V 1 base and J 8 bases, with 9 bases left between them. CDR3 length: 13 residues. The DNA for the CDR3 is TGTGCCAGCAGTTTATATGGGGCGGACATTCAGTACTTC. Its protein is CASSLYGADIQYF. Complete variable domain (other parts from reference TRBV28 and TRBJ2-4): DVKVTQSSRYLVKRTGEKVFLECVQDMDHENMFWYRQDPGLGLRLIYFSYDVKMKEKGDIPEGYSVSREKKERFSLILESASTNQTSMYLCASSLYGADIQYFGAGTRLSVL.

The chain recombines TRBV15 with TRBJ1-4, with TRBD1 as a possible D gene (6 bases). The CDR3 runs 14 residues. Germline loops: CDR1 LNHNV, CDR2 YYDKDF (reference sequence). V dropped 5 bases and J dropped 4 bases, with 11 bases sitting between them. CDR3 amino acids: CATSERQVNEKLFF. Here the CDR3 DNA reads TGTGCCACCAGCGAGCGACAGGTTAATGAAAAACTGTTTTTT.